Here is one T cell receptor (beta chain) with its context. With 5 bases clipped from V and 4 bases from J, the junction kept 8 bases outside the gene matches. Germline values: CDR1 SGHDN, CDR2 FVKESK. The CDR3 totals 16 residues. The source of the sample is a study of shared T cell receptors in the human thymus. Using immunoSEQ multiplex PCR, the repertoire was profiled, and TCRdb retains in-frame clones only, with some absent. The sample carries around 340,000 clones, roughly 94% recorded once. The clonotype originates from a human donor. This chain joins TRBV14 and TRBJ2-1, with TRBD2 identical over 10 bases. Sample: thymocytes. The CDR3 is CASSYRWTSGYNEQFF. CDR3 DNA: TGTGCCAGCAGCTACCGGTGGACTAGCGGATACAATGAGCAGTTCTTC.